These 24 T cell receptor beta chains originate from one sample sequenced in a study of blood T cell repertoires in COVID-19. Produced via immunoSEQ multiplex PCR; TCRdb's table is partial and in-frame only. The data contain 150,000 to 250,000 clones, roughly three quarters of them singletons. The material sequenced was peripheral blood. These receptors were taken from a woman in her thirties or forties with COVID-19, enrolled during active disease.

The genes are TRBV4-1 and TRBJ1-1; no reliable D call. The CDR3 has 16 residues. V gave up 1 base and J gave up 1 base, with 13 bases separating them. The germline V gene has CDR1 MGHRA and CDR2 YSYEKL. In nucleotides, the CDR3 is TGCGCCAGCAGCCAAGGCCGACGGAGAGCGAACACTGAAGCTTTCTTT. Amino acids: CASSQGRRRANTEAFF.

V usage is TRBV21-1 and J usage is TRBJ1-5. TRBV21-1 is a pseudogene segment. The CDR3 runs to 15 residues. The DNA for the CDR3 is TGTGCCAGCAGCTCCATTAGCCGAGGCAATCAGCCCCAGCATTTT. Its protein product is CASSSISRGNQPQHF.

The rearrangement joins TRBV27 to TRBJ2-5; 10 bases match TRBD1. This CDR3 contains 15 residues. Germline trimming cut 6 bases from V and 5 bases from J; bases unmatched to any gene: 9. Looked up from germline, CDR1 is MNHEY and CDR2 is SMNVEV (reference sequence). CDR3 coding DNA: TGTGCCAGCAGGCCAGCCCCGGACAGGGGGGAGACCCAGTACTTC. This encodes CASRPAPDRGETQYF.

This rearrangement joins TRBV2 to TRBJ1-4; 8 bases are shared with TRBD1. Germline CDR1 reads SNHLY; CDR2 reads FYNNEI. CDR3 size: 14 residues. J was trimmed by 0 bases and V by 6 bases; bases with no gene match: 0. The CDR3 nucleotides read TGTGCCAGCAGGGACAGGGCAACTAATGAAAAACTGTTTTTT. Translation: CASRDRATNEKLFF.

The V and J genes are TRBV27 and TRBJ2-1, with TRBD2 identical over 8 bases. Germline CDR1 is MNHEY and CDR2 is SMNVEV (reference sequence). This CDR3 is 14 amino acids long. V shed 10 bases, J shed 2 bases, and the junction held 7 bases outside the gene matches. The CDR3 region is CATTAGGPYNEQFF. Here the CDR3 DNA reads TGTGCCACCACCGCGGGGGGACCCTACAATGAGCAGTTCTTC.

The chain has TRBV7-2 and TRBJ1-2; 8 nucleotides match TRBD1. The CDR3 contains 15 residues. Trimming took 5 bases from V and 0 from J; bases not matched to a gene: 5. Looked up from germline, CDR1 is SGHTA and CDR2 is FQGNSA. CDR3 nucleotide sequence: TGTGCCAGCAGCCCAGGGACAGGTTCTAACTATGGCTACACCTTC. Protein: CASSPGTGSNYGYTF. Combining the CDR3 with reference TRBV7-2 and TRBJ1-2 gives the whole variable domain GAGVSQSPSNKVTEKGKDVELRCDPISGHTALYWYRQSLGQGLEFLIYFQGNSAPDKSGLPSDRFSAERTGGSVSTLTIQRTQQEDSAVYLCASSPGTGSNYGYTFGSGTRLTVV.

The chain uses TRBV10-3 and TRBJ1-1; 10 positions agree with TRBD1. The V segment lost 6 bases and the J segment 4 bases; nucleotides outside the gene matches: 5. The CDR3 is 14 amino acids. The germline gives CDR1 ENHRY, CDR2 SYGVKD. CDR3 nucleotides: TGTGCCATCAGGTGGGACAGGGGTTCCACTGAAGCTTTCTTT. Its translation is CAIRWDRGSTEAFF.

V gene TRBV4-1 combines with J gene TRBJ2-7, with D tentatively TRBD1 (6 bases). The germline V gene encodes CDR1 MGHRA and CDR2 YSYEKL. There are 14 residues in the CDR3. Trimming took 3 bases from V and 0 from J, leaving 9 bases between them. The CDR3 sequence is CASSQKGGSYEQYF. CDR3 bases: TGCGCCAGCAGCCAGAAAGGGGGCTCCTACGAGCAGTACTTC.

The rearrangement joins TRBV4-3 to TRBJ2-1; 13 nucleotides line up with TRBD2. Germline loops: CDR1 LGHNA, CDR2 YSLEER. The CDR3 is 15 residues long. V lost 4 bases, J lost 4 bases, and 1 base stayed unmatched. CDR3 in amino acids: CASSPGLAGYNEQFF. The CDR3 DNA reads TGCGCCAGCAGCCCGGGACTAGCGGGATACAATGAGCAGTTCTTC.

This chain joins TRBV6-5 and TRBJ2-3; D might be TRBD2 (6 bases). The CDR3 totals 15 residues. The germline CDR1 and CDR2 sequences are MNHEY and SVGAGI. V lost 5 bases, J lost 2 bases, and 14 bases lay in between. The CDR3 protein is CASSKWDSSTDTQYF. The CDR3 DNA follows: TGTGCCAGCAGTAAGTGGGACTCCTCCACAGATACGCAGTATTTT.

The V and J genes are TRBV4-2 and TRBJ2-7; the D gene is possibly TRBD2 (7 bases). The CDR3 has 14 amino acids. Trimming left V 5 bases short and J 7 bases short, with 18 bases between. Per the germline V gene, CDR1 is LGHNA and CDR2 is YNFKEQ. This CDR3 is CASSYPGGAGEQYF. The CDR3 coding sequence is TGTGCCAGCAGCTACCCTGGGGGGGCGGGTGAGCAGTACTTC.

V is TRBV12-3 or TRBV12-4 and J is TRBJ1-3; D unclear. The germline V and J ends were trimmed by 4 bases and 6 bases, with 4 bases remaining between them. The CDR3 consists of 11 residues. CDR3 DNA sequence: TGTGCCAGCAGTTCCTTAAACACCATATATTTT. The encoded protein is CASSSLNTIYF.

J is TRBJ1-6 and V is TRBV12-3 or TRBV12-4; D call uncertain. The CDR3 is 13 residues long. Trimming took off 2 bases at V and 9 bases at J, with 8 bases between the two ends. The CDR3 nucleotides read TGTGCCAGCAGTTTAAACGCGGGTTCACCCCTCCACTTT. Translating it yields CASSLNAGSPLHF.

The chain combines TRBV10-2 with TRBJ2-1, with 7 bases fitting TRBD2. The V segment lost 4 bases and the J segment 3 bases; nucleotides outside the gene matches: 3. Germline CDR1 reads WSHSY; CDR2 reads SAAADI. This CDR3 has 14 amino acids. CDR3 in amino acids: CASSVSSGYNEQFF. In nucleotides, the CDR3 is TGCGCCAGCAGTGTCTCTAGCGGCTACAATGAGCAGTTCTTC.

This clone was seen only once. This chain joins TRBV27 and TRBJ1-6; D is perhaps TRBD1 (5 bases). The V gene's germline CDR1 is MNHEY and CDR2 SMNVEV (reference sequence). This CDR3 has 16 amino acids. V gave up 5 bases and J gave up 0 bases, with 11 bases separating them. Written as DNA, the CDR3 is TGTGCCAGCAGTCGGATAGACAGCTCCTATAATTCACCCCTCCACTTT. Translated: CASSRIDSSYNSPLHF.

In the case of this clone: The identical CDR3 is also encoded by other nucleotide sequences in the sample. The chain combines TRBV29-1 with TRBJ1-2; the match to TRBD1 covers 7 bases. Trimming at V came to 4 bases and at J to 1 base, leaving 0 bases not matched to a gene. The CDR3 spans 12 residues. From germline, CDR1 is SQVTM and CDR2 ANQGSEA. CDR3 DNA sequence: TGCAGCGTTGGGGACAGTAACTATGGCTACACCTTC. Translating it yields CSVGDSNYGYTF.

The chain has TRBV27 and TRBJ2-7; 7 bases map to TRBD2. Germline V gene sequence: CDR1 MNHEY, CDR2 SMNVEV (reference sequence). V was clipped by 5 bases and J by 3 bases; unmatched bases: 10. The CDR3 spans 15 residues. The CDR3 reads CASSPSGTLFYEQYF. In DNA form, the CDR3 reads TGTGCCAGCAGTCCCAGCGGGACGCTTTTCTACGAGCAGTACTTC.

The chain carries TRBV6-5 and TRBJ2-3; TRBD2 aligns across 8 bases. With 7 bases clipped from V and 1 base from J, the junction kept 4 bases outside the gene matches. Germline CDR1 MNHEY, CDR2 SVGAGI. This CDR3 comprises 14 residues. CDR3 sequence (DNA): TGTGCCAGCACTTTCGGGGGGGGCACAGATACGCAGTATTTT. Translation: CASTFGGGTDTQYF.

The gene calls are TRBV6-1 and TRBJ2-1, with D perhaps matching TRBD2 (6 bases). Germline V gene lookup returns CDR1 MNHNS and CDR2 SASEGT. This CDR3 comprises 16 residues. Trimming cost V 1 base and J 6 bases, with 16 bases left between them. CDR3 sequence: CASSEVRGGLFNEQFF. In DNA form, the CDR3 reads TGTGCCAGCAGTGAAGTGCGGGGCGGCCTTTTCAATGAGCAGTTCTTC.

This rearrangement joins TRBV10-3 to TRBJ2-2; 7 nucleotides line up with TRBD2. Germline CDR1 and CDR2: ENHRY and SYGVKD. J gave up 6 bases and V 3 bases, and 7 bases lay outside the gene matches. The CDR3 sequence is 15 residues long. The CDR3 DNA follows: TGTGCCATCAGTGATAGAGCGGGATCAGCCGGGGAGCTGTTTTTT. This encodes CAISDRAGSAGELFF.

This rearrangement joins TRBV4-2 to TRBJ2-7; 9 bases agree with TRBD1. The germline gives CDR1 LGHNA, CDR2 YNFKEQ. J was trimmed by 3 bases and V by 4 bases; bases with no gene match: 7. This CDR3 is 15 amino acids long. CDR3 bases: TGTGCCAGCAGCCTTATGGGACAGGGCCTCTACGAGCAGTACTTC. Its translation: CASSLMGQGLYEQYF.

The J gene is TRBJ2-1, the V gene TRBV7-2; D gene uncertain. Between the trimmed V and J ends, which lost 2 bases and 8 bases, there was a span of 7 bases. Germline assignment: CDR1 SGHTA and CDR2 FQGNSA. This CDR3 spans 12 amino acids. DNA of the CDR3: TGTGCCAGCAGCTTATACTTCGATGAGCAGTTCTTC. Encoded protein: CASSLYFDEQFF.

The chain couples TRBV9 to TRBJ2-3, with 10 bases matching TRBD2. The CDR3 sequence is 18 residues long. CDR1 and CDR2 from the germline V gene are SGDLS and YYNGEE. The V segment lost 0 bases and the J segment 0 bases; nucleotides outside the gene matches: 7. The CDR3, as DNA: TGTGCCAGCAGCGTAGTTACTAGCGGGGTTGCTAGCACAGATACGCAGTATTTT. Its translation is CASSVVTSGVASTDTQYF.

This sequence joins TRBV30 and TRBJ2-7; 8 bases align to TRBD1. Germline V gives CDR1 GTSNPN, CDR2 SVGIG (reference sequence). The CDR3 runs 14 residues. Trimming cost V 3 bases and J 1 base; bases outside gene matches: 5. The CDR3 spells CAWRPDRASYEQYF. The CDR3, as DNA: TGTGCCTGGAGACCGGACAGGGCTTCCTACGAGCAGTACTTC.